Shown below are 24 T cell receptor beta chains from a single sample sequenced in a study of T cells in narcolepsy. Method: immunoSEQ multiplex PCR; TCRdb's copy keeps in-frame clones and lacks some. The sample records around 32,000 clones, 75% to 85% being singletons. Specimen: CD45RA- memory CD4+ T cells from PBMCs. The receptors come from a human donor with narcolepsy.

The rearrangement links TRBV28 to TRBJ2-5; D is possibly TRBD2 (6 bases). Trimming stripped 4 bases from V and 3 bases from J, with 24 bases between. This CDR3 region has 18 residues. CDR1 and CDR2 (germline): MDHEN, SYDVKM. Here the CDR3 reads CASSSLSGWKGAKETQYF. CDR3 DNA: TGTGCCAGCAGTTCCCTTAGCGGATGGAAAGGGGCTAAAGAGACCCAGTACTTC.

This clone was counted between two and nine times. This chain links TRBV11-2 with TRBJ1-3; the match to TRBD1 covers 8 bases. V shed 5 bases and J 2 bases; nucleotides not matched to a gene: 11. This CDR3 is 17 amino acids long. The germline CDR1 and CDR2 sequences are SGHAT and FQNNGV. The CDR3 nucleotides are TGTGCCAGCAGCGTAACCGGACAGGGACTTACTGGAAACACCATATATTTT. Protein product: CASSVTGQGLTGNTIYF.

J is TRBJ2-6 and V is TRBV7-2; tentatively, D is TRBD1 or TRBD2 (5 bases each). CDR1 SGHTA and CDR2 FQGNSA come from the germline V gene. Between the trimmed V and J ends, which lost 1 base and 4 bases, there was a span of 8 bases. This CDR3 comprises 15 residues. The CDR3 reads CASSLVGDGANVLTF. CDR3 coding DNA: TGTGCCAGCAGCTTAGTGGGGGACGGGGCCAACGTCCTGACTTTC.

CDR3 DNA sequence: TGTGCCAGCAGTGAGCAACAGGGCTCTGGAAACACCATATATTTT. The encoded protein is CASSEQQGSGNTIYF. The chain combines TRBV6-1 with TRBJ1-3; maybe TRBD1 (6 bases). Germline V gene sequence: CDR1 MNHNS, CDR2 SASEGT. Trimming removed 3 bases from V and 0 bases from J, with 9 bases in between. There are 15 residues in the CDR3.

The J gene is TRBJ2-1, the V gene TRBV7-6; 11 bases fit TRBD2. The CDR3 contains 15 residues. Germline CDR1 and CDR2: SGHVS and FNYEAQ. Trimming cost V 1 base and J 6 bases; bases outside gene matches: 2. The CDR3 here is CASSLVAGGPNEQFF. For the CDR3, the DNA is TGTGCCAGCAGCTTAGTAGCGGGGGGGCCCAATGAGCAGTTCTTC.

V usage is TRBV7-2 and J usage is TRBJ1-6; 9 bases are a match to TRBD1. Trimming at V came to 6 bases and at J to 6 bases, leaving 6 bases not matched to a gene. The CDR3 loop spans 15 amino acids. CDR1 is SGHTA and CDR2 is FQGNSA in the germline V gene. CDR3 protein: CASRPGQGFNSPLHF. DNA for the CDR3: TGTGCCAGCAGGCCGGGACAGGGCTTTAATTCACCCCTCCACTTT.

The chain uses TRBV19 and TRBJ1-2, with 9 bases fitting TRBD1. V dropped 5 bases and J dropped 5; count of bases not matched to a gene: 3. The CDR3 sequence is 13 residues long. In germline, CDR1 is LNHDA, CDR2 SQIVND (reference sequence). The CDR3 nucleotides read TGTGCCAGTAGTGTACAGGGGGCGTATGGCTACACCTTC. It codes for CASSVQGAYGYTF. Full variable domain (rest looked up from reference TRBV19 and TRBJ1-2): DGGITQSPKYLFRKEGQNVTLSCEQNLNHDAMYWYRQDPGQGLRLIYYSQIVNDFQKGDIAEGYSVSREKKESFPLTVTSAQKNPTAFYLCASSVQGAYGYTFGSGTRLTVV.

The rearrangement uses TRBV19 and TRBJ1-1, with a weak D call TRBD1 (5 bases). The CDR3 has 15 amino acids. CDR1 LNHDA and CDR2 SQIVND come from the germline V gene (reference sequence). V dropped 6 bases and J dropped 2 bases, with 16 bases sitting between them. The CDR3 sequence is CASSFAGPINTEAFF. CDR3 DNA sequence: TGTGCCAGTAGCTTCGCGGGGCCAATCAACACTGAAGCTTTCTTT.

This sequence joins TRBV6-1 and TRBJ2-5, with 10 bases that match TRBD2. The V segment lost 5 bases and the J segment 2 bases; nucleotides outside the gene matches: 5. The germline V gene encodes CDR1 MNHNS and CDR2 SASEGT. This CDR3 spans 15 amino acids. As DNA, the CDR3 is TGTGCCAGCAGTAGGACTAGCGGTGAACAAGAGACCCAGTACTTC. This translates into CASSRTSGEQETQYF.

The chain couples TRBV9 to TRBJ1-2; D might be TRBD1 (6 bases). With 0 bases removed from V and 2 bases from J, the gap between germline ends came to 11 bases. The length of the CDR3 is 15 residues. Germline-derived CDR1 and CDR2 are SGDLS and YYNGEE. CDR3 loop: CASSVEGVANYGYTF. The DNA of the CDR3 is TGTGCCAGCAGCGTAGAGGGGGTCGCGAACTATGGCTACACCTTC.

The chain recombines TRBV4-1 with TRBJ1-3, with 7 bases that match TRBD1. Germline assignment: CDR1 MGHRA and CDR2 YSYEKL. Unmatched junction bases numbered 8, after V lost 2 bases and J lost 4 bases. The CDR3 is 16 residues long. The CDR3 reads CASSQYERGLGNTIYF. The CDR3 DNA is TGCGCCAGCAGCCAATATGAAAGGGGGCTGGGAAACACCATATATTTT.

This rearrangement joins TRBV19 to TRBJ1-2, with D perhaps matching TRBD1 (5 bases). There are 13 residues in the CDR3. Germline CDR1 LNHDA, CDR2 SQIVND (reference sequence). V lost 5 bases to trimming and J lost 11 bases, with 18 bases between them. For the CDR3, the DNA is TGTGCCAGTAGTTTTGGGACGGTTTCGTGGTACACCTTC. Amino acids: CASSFGTVSWYTF.

The chain links TRBV6-1 to TRBJ1-1; D is unresolved. Per germline, CDR1 MNHNS and CDR2 SASEGT. Trimming removed 0 bases from V and 3 bases from J, with 8 bases in between. The CDR3 length is 14 residues. Here the CDR3 reads CASSEAPEYTEAFF. For the CDR3, the DNA is TGTGCCAGCAGTGAAGCGCCGGAGTACACTGAAGCTTTCTTT.

This clone has a single count. The chain combines TRBV28 with TRBJ2-7, with D hard to call. The germline V gene encodes CDR1 MDHEN and CDR2 SYDVKM. With 2 bases removed from V and 7 bases from J, the gap between germline ends came to 15 bases. CDR3 length: 14 residues. CDR3 bases: TGTGCCAGCAGTTTAACAGCGTCCTCCCGGGAGCAGTACTTC. It encodes CASSLTASSREQYF.

J is TRBJ1-3 and V is TRBV5-1, with a possible D match to TRBD1 (6 bases). Germline values: CDR1 SGHRS, CDR2 YFSETQ. V lost 4 bases and J lost 3, with 11 bases in between. The CDR3 totals 14 residues. The CDR3 bases are TGCGCCAGCAGCCCGGACAGCTATGGAAACACCATATATTTT. Residues: CASSPDSYGNTIYF.

This clone was picked up a small number of times. This chain uses TRBV5-8 with TRBJ2-3; the D gene could be TRBD1 or TRBD2 (5 bases each). Germline assignment: CDR1 SGHTS and CDR2 YDEGEE. The V end was cut by 4 bases, the J end by 1 base, with 16 bases between. The length of the CDR3 is 16 residues. CDR3 in DNA: TGTGCCAGCAGCCAAATGTGGTTGGGGGGCACAGATACGCAGTATTTT. It specifies CASSQMWLGGTDTQYF.

The gene calls are TRBV28 and TRBJ2-5; 7 positions agree with TRBD2. The end of the DNA aligns better with TRBJ2-7, so the J call may be wrong. The germline CDR1 and CDR2 sequences are MDHEN and SYDVKM. This CDR3 comprises 21 residues. The CDR3 DNA sequence: TGTGCCAGCAGCACCCTATCACTCCTCCAACGCGGGAGATCTCGGTCCTACGAGCAGTACTTC. Protein sequence: CASSTLSLLQRGRSRSYEQYF.

This clone was observed a few times. This rearrangement joins TRBV27 to TRBJ1-4; possibly TRBD1 for D (5 bases). Looked up from germline, CDR1 is MNHEY and CDR2 is SMNVEV (reference sequence). The V gene lost 6 bases and the J gene lost 0 bases, with 14 bases spanning the gap. The CDR3 spans 16 residues. CDR3 sequence: CASRTALPATNEKLFF. The CDR3 coding sequence is TGTGCCAGCAGGACAGCCCTCCCAGCAACTAATGAAAAACTGTTTTTT. The full variable domain, in which reference TRBV27 and TRBJ1-4 provide the parts outside the CDR3, is EAQVTQNPRYLITVTGKKLTVTCSQNMNHEYMSWYRQDPGLGLRQIYYSMNVEVTDKGDVPEGYKVSRKEKRNFPLILESPSPNQTSLYFCASRTALPATNEKLFFGSGTQLSVL.

The table lists this clone with a few counts. The chain is built from TRBV7-2 and TRBJ1-5; D remains unclear. The CDR3 is made up of 14 amino acids. Looked up from germline, CDR1 is SGHTA and CDR2 is FQGNSA. The V end lost 5 bases, the J end lost 2 bases, and 10 bases lay between the germline ends. The CDR3 loop reads CASSPLVGNQPQHF. The DNA of the CDR3 is TGTGCCAGCAGCCCCCTGGTGGGCAATCAGCCCCAGCATTTT.

The CDR3 protein is CASSYPPIEQYF. The CDR3 nucleotides read TGTGCCAGCAGTTACCCTCCCATCGAGCAGTACTTC. The chain couples TRBV6-5 to TRBJ2-7, with D unresolved. Germline assignment: CDR1 MNHEY and CDR2 SVGAGI. With 2 bases removed from V and 6 bases from J, the gap between germline ends came to 8 bases. This CDR3 has 12 residues.

The chain couples TRBV6-5 to TRBJ2-2; D gene unclear. Trimming left V 6 bases short and J 5 bases short, with 13 bases between. CDR1 and CDR2 from the germline V gene are MNHEY and SVGAGI. CDR3 size: 14 residues. CDR3 in amino acids: CASRPPLETGELFF. The CDR3, as DNA: TGTGCCAGCAGGCCCCCCCTAGAGACCGGGGAGCTGTTTTTT.

The chain couples TRBV30 to TRBJ1-1; D unclear. Per the germline V gene, CDR1 is GTSNPN and CDR2 is SVGIG (reference sequence). This CDR3 region has 14 residues. V dropped 0 bases and J dropped 5 bases, with 13 bases sitting between them. The CDR3 reads CAWSVRQFETEAFF. CDR3 nucleotide sequence: TGTGCCTGGAGTGTTCGACAATTCGAAACTGAAGCTTTCTTT.

The gene calls are TRBV19 and TRBJ1-1, with TRBD1 matching over 8 bases. The trim removed 3 bases at V and 4 bases at J, leaving 10 bases unmatched. The CDR3 is 16 amino acids. In germline, CDR1 is LNHDA, CDR2 SQIVND (reference sequence). For the CDR3, the DNA is TGTGCCAGTAGTATCGGCGACAGGGGCCGAACCACTGAAGCTTTCTTT. This codes for CASSIGDRGRTTEAFF.

The sample holds a few counts of this clone. Other nucleotide sequences in the sample specify the same CDR3. This chain joins TRBV30 and TRBJ1-5; D is ambiguous. V dropped 3 bases and J dropped 3 bases, with 9 bases sitting between them. CDR1 is GTSNPN, CDR2 SVGIG, per germline (reference sequence). This CDR3 has 13 residues. The CDR3 DNA reads as TGTGCCTGGAGCCGGGCCTTCAATCAGCCCCAGCATTTT. This translates into CAWSRAFNQPQHF. Complete variable domain (other parts from reference TRBV30 and TRBJ1-5): SQTIHQWPATLVQPVGSPLSLECTVEGTSNPNLYWYRQAAGRGLQLLFYSVGIGQISSEVPQNLSASRPQDRQFILSSKKLLLSDSGFYLCAWSRAFNQPQHFGDGTRLSIL.